This entry is about one TCR beta chain. This clonotype was recorded at least ten times. Its antigen target is currently unknown. One base away there is no much larger clone; base qualities are not given. V is reduced by 1 base and J by 0 bases, leaving a spacing of 13 bases between them. From a lookup of the germline V gene, CDR1 and CDR2 are SGHTA and FQGNSA. CDR3 length: 18 amino acids, cysteine to phenylalanine. Solely the CDR3 DNA is kept, with 54 bases framed from the first base. Sequencing took place on an Illumina HiSeq 2000. Multiplex PCR amplification was used to build the TCR beta chain libraries. The amplified TCR beta chain products were analyzed by high-throughput sequencing. The raw public data were reprocessed by TCRdb itself: fastp quality trimming at Q25, MiXCR clonotype calling, in-frame beta chains only. Rows merge per CDR3 protein into single entries with the most common DNA and genes. This sample has approximately 210,000 distinct CDR3 sequences in its table, and about a third of those were observed once. 1.4% of the sample is in the top ten clones.

This record belongs to a study of breast tumors, draining lymph nodes, adjacent tissues (dated by TCRdb to the mid-2010s). Regarding the complete study: In breast cancer patients, the study compared the TCR beta repertoires of tumor, adjacent nontumor tissue and axillary lymph nodes. In human breast cancer, the study set out to evaluate how tumor, surrounding tissue and draining lymph node repertoires relate to one another and whether T cells may move between these sites. What the study reported, not specific to this receptor: In luminal-like breast cancer, tumor and nontumor tissue repertoires resembled each other significantly more than in basal-like breast cancer. A scenario in which most tumor T cells derive from the lymph node and then expand within tumor tissue was judged to be consistent with the data. The conclusion that tumor T cells originate in lymph nodes was presented as consistent with a hypothesis rather than as directly demonstrated. Tumors showed preferential V and J gene usage, and their T-cell repertoire diversity fell below that of lymph nodes yet above that of nontumor tissue.

Lymph node samples came from the axillary draining lymph nodes of breast cancer patients. Input material: axillary lymph node tissue. The V and J genes are TRBV7-2 and TRBJ2-6, with the identity of the D gene unclear. The sequence came from a female donor with breast cancer. Some clones in this sample may be carry-over from other donors' samples. CDR3 reads: CASSLGADFRSGANVLTF. The nucleotides read TGTGCCAGCAGCTTAGGGGCGGATTTTCGCTCTGGGGCCAACGTCCTGACTTTC.